This TCR beta chain was identified during a study of CD8+ T cells in alopecia areata. Broader study findings: Compared with normal scalp, lesional scalp had higher clonality and more expanded CD8+ clones.

As to treatment: oral pan-JAK inhibitor, 5-10 mg twice daily. Germline V lookup: CDR1 MNHEY, CDR2 SMNVEV (reference sequence). This CDR3 has 14 residues. The V end lost 4 bases, the J end lost 4 bases, and 13 bases lay between the germline ends. A note on this clone: Its target is not known.

Sequencing used cDNA as its template, made by extracting RNA and reverse transcribing it. Data came from immunoSEQ multiplex PCR; TCRdb stores just in-frame clones and leaves some out. This sample has roughly 60,000 clones; roughly 50% occur once, and the top ten carry around 21%. Sequenced here: CD8+ T cells sorted from blood, sampled at approximately week 39, from a patient treated with tofacitinib. The sequence was obtained from a human donor with alopecia areata. The chain employs TRBV27 and TRBJ1-2; a possible D gene is TRBD1 (5 bases). CDR3 residues: CASSSLGGAYGYTF. The CDR3 region has the DNA TGTGCCAGCAGTTCCCTCGGTGGGGCCTATGGCTACACCTTC.